The next 10 T cell receptor beta chains were all read from a single sample in a study of blood T cell repertoires in COVID-19. Assay: immunoSEQ multiplex PCR; the TCRdb copy retains only in-frame clones and omits some. Found here are approximately 90,000 clones, approximately 80% of them singletons; the top ten hold roughly 6.3%. Sample: peripheral blood. Source of these receptors: a man between 70 and 80 years old with COVID-19, enrolled during active disease.

The chain uses TRBV3-1 (or the pseudogene TRBV3-2) and TRBJ2-5, with 9 bases identical to TRBD1. The CDR3 has 16 amino acids. Germline lookup yields CDR1 LGHDT and CDR2 YNNKEL (reference sequence). Trimming cost V 1 base and J 5 bases; bases outside gene matches: 8. DNA of the CDR3: TGTGCCAGCAGCCAAGGGACAGGGGTCGGGGATGAGACCCAGTACTTC. It specifies CASSQGTGVGDETQYF.

The chain carries TRBV28 and TRBJ1-5; the D gene is possibly TRBD1 (5 bases). Germline CDR1 MDHEN, CDR2 SYDVKM. CDR3 length equals 14 residues. Trimming stripped 7 bases from V and 1 base from J, with 11 bases between. CDR3 loop: CASMAGGSNQPQHF. The CDR3, as DNA: TGTGCCAGCATGGCGGGGGGAAGCAATCAGCCCCAGCATTTT. Full variable domain (rest looked up from reference TRBV28 and TRBJ1-5): DVKVTQSSRYLVKRTGEKVFLECVQDMDHENMFWYRQDPGLGLRLIYFSYDVKMKEKGDIPEGYSVSREKKERFSLILESASTNQTSMYLCASMAGGSNQPQHFGDGTRLSIL.

The chain combines TRBV12-3 or TRBV12-4 with TRBJ2-7; 8 positions match TRBD1. The junction had 4 bases not matched to a gene; V was cut back by 3 bases and J by 9 bases. CDR3 size: 12 residues. CDR3 sequence: CASSFGQGRQYF. CDR3 coding DNA: TGTGCCAGCAGTTTCGGACAGGGAAGGCAGTACTTC.

The genes are TRBV6-6 and TRBJ2-7, with D maybe TRBD1 (6 bases). The CDR3 has 14 residues. The germline V and J ends were trimmed by 6 bases and 0 bases, with 12 bases remaining between them. Germline V lookup: CDR1 MNHNY, CDR2 SVGAGI (reference sequence). This CDR3 reads CASRNRERSYEQYF. As DNA, the CDR3 is TGTGCCAGCAGGAACAGGGAACGCTCCTACGAGCAGTACTTC.

This clone showed up just a few times. This chain links TRBV19 with TRBJ2-1; 10 bases agree with TRBD2. V shed 3 bases, J shed 5 bases, and the junction held 7 bases outside the gene matches. The length of the CDR3 is 16 residues. Germline V gene data show CDR1 as LNHDA and CDR2 as SQIVND (reference sequence). CDR3 residues: CASSIRLAGSDNEQFF. The CDR3 nucleotides read TGTGCCAGTAGTATCCGACTAGCGGGTTCGGACAATGAGCAGTTCTTC.

The gene calls are TRBV7-5 and TRBJ2-1; the table names TRBD2, a call not compared with the DNA. TRBV7-5 is classified as a pseudogene. This CDR3 is 13 amino acids long. Here the CDR3 DNA reads TGTGCCAGAAGGATAGCGGACTCCAATGAGCAGTTCTTC. Translating it yields CARRIADSNEQFF.

This chain connects TRBV15 to TRBJ1-1; TRBD1 might be the D (5 bases). Germline values: CDR1 LNHNV, CDR2 YYDKDF (reference sequence). This CDR3 is built from 15 residues. Trimming stripped 1 base from V and 0 bases from J, with 9 bases between. CDR3 DNA: TGTGCCACCAGCAGAGGGAGGGGCCTGAACACTGAAGCTTTCTTT. Translated: CATSRGRGLNTEAFF.

The genes are TRBV6-5 and TRBJ2-3; 9 bases fit TRBD2. Germline lookup yields CDR1 MNHEY and CDR2 SVGAGI. The CDR3 is 14 amino acids. J gave up 2 bases and V 5 bases, and 2 bases lay outside the gene matches. The chain's CDR3 is CASSRTSATDTQYF. In nucleotides, the CDR3 is TGTGCCAGCAGTCGGACTAGCGCCACAGATACGCAGTATTTT.

V usage is TRBV7-9 and J usage is TRBJ1-4; D perhaps matches TRBD1 (6 bases). Trimming cost V 5 bases and J 4 bases, with 11 bases left between them. The CDR3 totals 14 residues. Per germline, CDR1 SEHNR and CDR2 FQNEAQ (reference sequence). DNA of the CDR3: TGTGCCAGCAGCACGGACAGACGTAATGAAAAACTGTTTTTT. This translates into CASSTDRRNEKLFF.

In this sample, this clone turned up a few times. CDR3 DNA sequence: TGTGCCAGCAGTCCTAGGACAGGGGGCCTTCCCAATCAGCCCCAGCATTTT. Translated: CASSPRTGGLPNQPQHF. The genes are TRBV27 and TRBJ1-5; TRBD1 aligns across 11 bases. Germline CDR1 is MNHEY and CDR2 is SMNVEV (reference sequence). The V and J ends lost 5 bases and 3 bases, in that order; junction bases with no gene match: 9. The CDR3 is 17 residues long.